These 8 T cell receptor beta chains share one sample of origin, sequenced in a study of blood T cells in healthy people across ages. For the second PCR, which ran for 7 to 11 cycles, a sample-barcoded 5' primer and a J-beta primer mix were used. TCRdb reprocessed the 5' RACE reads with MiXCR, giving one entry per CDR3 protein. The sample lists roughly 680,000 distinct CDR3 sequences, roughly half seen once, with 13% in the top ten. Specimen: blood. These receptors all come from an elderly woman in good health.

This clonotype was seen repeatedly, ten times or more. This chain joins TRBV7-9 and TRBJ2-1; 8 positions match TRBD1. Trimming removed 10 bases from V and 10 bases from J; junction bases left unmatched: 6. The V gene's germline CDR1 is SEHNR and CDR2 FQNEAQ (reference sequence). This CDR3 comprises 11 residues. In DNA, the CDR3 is TGTGCCACTAGCGACAGGGGCGAGCAGTTCTTC. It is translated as CATSDRGEQFF.

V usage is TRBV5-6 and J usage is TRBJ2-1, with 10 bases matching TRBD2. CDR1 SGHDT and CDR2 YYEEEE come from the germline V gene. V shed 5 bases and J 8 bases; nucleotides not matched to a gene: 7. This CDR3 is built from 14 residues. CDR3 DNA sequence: TGTGCCAGCAGATCGCTAGCGGGAGCTCATGAGCAGTTCTTC. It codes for CASRSLAGAHEQFF.

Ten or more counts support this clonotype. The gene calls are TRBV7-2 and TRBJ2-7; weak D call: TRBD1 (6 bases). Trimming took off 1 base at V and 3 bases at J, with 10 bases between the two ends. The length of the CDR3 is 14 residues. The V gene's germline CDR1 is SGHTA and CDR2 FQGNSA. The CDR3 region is CASSLGGQNYEQYF. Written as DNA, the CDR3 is TGTGCCAGCAGCTTAGGCGGACAGAACTACGAGCAGTACTTC.

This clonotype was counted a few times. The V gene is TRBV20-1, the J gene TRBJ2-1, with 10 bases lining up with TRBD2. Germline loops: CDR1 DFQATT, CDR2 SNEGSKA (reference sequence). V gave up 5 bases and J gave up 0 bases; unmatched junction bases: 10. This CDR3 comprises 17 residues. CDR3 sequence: CSAFLSGGASSYNEQFF. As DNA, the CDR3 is TGCAGTGCTTTTCTCAGCGGGGGGGCGAGCTCCTACAATGAGCAGTTCTTC.

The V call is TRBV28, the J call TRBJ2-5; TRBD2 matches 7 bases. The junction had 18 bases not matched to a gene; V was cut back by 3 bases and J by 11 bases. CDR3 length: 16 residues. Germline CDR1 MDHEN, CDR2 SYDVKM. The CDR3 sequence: CASSLQFRDYQREQYF. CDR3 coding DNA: TGTGCCAGCAGTTTGCAATTCCGGGACTACCAACGGGAGCAGTACTTC.

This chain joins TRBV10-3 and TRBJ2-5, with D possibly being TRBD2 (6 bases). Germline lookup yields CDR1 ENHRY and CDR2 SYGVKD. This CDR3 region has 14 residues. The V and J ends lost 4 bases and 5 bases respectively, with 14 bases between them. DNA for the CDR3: TGTGCCATCAGTGCGCCGGGAGATTTGGAGACCCAGTACTTC. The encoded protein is CAISAPGDLETQYF.

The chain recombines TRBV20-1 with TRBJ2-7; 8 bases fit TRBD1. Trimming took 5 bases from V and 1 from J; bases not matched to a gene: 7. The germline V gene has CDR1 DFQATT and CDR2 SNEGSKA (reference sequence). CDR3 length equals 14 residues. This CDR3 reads CSAGGRGHSYEQYF. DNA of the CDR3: TGCAGTGCTGGTGGCAGGGGGCATTCCTACGAGCAGTACTTC.

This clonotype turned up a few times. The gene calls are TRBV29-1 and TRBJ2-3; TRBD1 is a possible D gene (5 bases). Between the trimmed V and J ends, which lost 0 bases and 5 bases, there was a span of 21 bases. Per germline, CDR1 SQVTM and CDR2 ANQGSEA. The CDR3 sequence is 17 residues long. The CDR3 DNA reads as TGCAGCGTTGAAGATCCTGGGGCGGCAGGGTCAAGAGATACGCAGTATTTT. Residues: CSVEDPGAAGSRDTQYF.